The source of this T cell receptor beta chain is a study of a mutant IDH1 vaccine in newly diagnosed glioma. Study-wide background: V12 corresponded to week 35 and V13 to week 47.

Profiled with immunoSEQ multiplex PCR; TCRdb holds only in-frame clones, not every one. The data contain roughly 32,000 clones, just under 80% of them singletons. V lost 1 base and J lost 5; bases outside the gene matches: 2. The CDR3 consists of 13 residues. Germline-derived CDR1 and CDR2 are SQVTM and ANQGSEA. Remarks on this clone: Its antigen is undetermined.

Noted time point: week 35, safety follow-up. The study gave 300 ug of mutant IDH1 20-mer peptide per vaccine dose, with topical imiquimod. Vaccination of patients was performed eight times, in weeks 1, 3, 5, 7, 11, 15, 19 and 23. Donors' newly diagnosed IDH1-mutant WHO grade 3 or 4 astrocytomas lacked nuclear ATRX. V gene TRBV29-1 combines with J gene TRBJ2-1; 7 positions agree with TRBD1. This TCR was recovered from a middle-aged man with glioma. Some clones in this sample may be carry-over from other donors' samples. The sequenced sample was PBMCs, obtained from a glioma patient whose treatment included an IDH1 peptide vaccine. CDR3 bases: TGCAGCGTTGAAGGGGACAGCAACAATGAGCAGTTCTTC. Its translation: CSVEGDSNNEQFF.